This T cell receptor beta chain derives from a study of T cells in Graves' hyperthyroidism and ophthalmopathy. The source material, RNA transcripts, was used to amplify TCR beta CDR3 regions. When the TCR CDR3 underwent first-round RT-PCR, the HTBI primer set was used. TCRdb processed the multiplex PCR reads anew with MiXCR; each CDR3 protein has one entry. The top ten hold 45% to 55% of the sample, which has some 530,000 distinct CDR3 sequences, roughly 22% seen once. Germline loops: CDR1 MNHEY, CDR2 SVGEGT. This CDR3 is built from 19 residues. The trim removed 4 bases at V and 4 bases at J, leaving 16 bases unmatched.

Sequences were obtained from blood. This chain uses TRBV6-2 or TRBV6-3 with TRBJ2-2; TRBD2 matches at 9 bases. The sequence derives from a woman between 70 and 85 years old with Graves' ophthalmopathy. Here the CDR3 DNA reads TGTGCCAGCAGTTTTCTTCGAGAGCTAGCGGGACGTATCACCGGGGAGCTGTTTTTT. It specifies CASSFLRELAGRITGELFF.